This is a list of T cell receptor beta chains from one sample in a study of graft-versus-host responses after intestinal transplantation. Profiling relied on immunoSEQ multiplex PCR, and the TCRdb table lists in-frame clones only, not all of them. The table lists 85,000 to 90,000 clones, 75% to 90% of them singletons. Their antigens are not known. The sample consisted of unstimulated CD8+ T cells sorted from spleen or lymph node cells, taken before intestinal transplant. These receptors originate from a human donor who received an intestinal transplant. The CDR3 runs from the conserved cysteine through the conserved F or W. Fields, in order: clone size, CDR3 length, V gene, D gene, J gene, CDR3 protein, CDR3 DNA. D genes are given only for firm matches. Some rows have no size entry. The others give once, few or many, or a class for an expanded clone.

clone_size: -; cdr3_length: 15; v_call: TRBV27; d_call: -; j_call: TRBJ2-3; cdr3_aa: CASSRWTASTDTQYF; cdr3_nt: TGTGCCAGCAGTAGGTGGACAGCTAGCACAGATACGCAGTATTTT
clone_size: -; cdr3_length: 15; v_call: TRBV15; d_call: -; j_call: TRBJ2-7; cdr3_aa: CATSRTHTNLHEQYF; cdr3_nt: TGTGCCACCAGCAGGACTCATACTAATCTCCACGAGCAGTACTTC
clone_size: -; cdr3_length: 16; v_call: TRBV10-3; d_call: -; j_call: TRBJ1-1; cdr3_aa: CAISESEEGMNTEAFF; cdr3_nt: TGTGCCATCAGTGAGTCTGAAGAGGGCATGAACACTGAAGCTTTCTTT
clone_size: -; cdr3_length: 15; v_call: TRBV5-6; d_call: -; j_call: TRBJ2-3; cdr3_aa: CASSPLGGTTDTQYF; cdr3_nt: TGTGCCAGCAGCCCCCTCGGGGGAACCACAGATACGCAGTATTTT
clone_size: -; cdr3_length: 13; v_call: TRBV2; d_call: -; j_call: TRBJ2-2; cdr3_aa: CASSLGGPGELFF; cdr3_nt: TGTGCCAGCAGCTTAGGAGGGCCCGGGGAGCTGTTTTTT
clone_size: -; cdr3_length: 18; v_call: TRBV7-9; d_call: -; j_call: TRBJ2-1; cdr3_aa: CASSLRATLPSSYNEQFF; cdr3_nt: TGTGCCAGCAGCTTAAGGGCTACCCTCCCCAGCTCCTACAATGAGCAGTTCTTC
clone_size: -; cdr3_length: 14; v_call: TRBV6-1; d_call: -; j_call: TRBJ2-7; cdr3_aa: CASSERGLSYEQYF; cdr3_nt: TGTGCCAGCAGTGAGCGGGGGCTCTCCTACGAGCAGTACTTC
clone_size: -; cdr3_length: 13; v_call: TRBV5-6; d_call: -; j_call: TRBJ2-7; cdr3_aa: CASSLDRVYEQYF; cdr3_nt: TGTGCCAGCAGCTTGGACAGGGTCTACGAGCAGTACTTC
clone_size: -; cdr3_length: 15; v_call: TRBV15; d_call: -; j_call: TRBJ1-5; cdr3_aa: CATSPTRDINQPQHF; cdr3_nt: TGTGCCACCAGCCCAACCAGGGACATCAATCAGCCCCAGCATTTT
clone_size: -; cdr3_length: 19; v_call: TRBV5-1; d_call: -; j_call: TRBJ2-3; cdr3_aa: CASSPEAGGLCYRTDTQYF; cdr3_nt: TGCGCCAGCAGCCCCGAGGCAGGGGGACTTTGCTATCGCACAGATACGCAGTATTTT
clone_size: -; cdr3_length: 13; v_call: TRBV30; d_call: -; j_call: TRBJ2-1; cdr3_aa: CAWSSGTTNEQFF; cdr3_nt: TGTGCCTGGAGCTCCGGGACGACGAATGAGCAGTTCTTC
clone_size: -; cdr3_length: 12; v_call: TRBV6-1; d_call: -; j_call: TRBJ2-7; cdr3_aa: CASEGSAPEQYF; cdr3_nt: TGTGCCAGCGAGGGCTCTGCTCCCGAGCAGTACTTC
clone_size: -; cdr3_length: 12; v_call: TRBV11-1; d_call: -; j_call: TRBJ2-5; cdr3_aa: CASSSTAETQYF; cdr3_nt: TGTGCCAGCAGCTCCACAGCAGAGACCCAGTACTTC
clone_size: -; cdr3_length: 17; v_call: TRBV7-6; d_call: TRBD2; j_call: TRBJ2-5; cdr3_aa: CASSRPGLAGGLETQYF; cdr3_nt: TGTGCCAGCAGCCGACCGGGACTAGCGGGGGGGCTTGAGACCCAGTACTTC
clone_size: -; cdr3_length: 16; v_call: TRBV7-9; d_call: -; j_call: TRBJ1-6; cdr3_aa: CASSLERVAYNSPLHF; cdr3_nt: TGTGCCAGCAGCTTAGAGCGGGTCGCCTATAATTCACCCCTCCACTTT
clone_size: few; cdr3_length: 15; v_call: TRBV6-1; d_call: TRBD1; j_call: TRBJ2-3; cdr3_aa: CASSFRDRGADTQYF; cdr3_nt: TGTGCCAGCAGTTTCCGGGACAGGGGTGCAGATACGCAGTATTTT
clone_size: -; cdr3_length: 11; v_call: TRBV7-6; d_call: -; j_call: TRBJ2-1; cdr3_aa: CASSASGEQFF; cdr3_nt: TGTGCCAGCAGCGCTTCGGGGGAGCAGTTCTTC
clone_size: -; cdr3_length: 15; v_call: TRBV7-3; d_call: -; j_call: TRBJ1-1; cdr3_aa: CASSLMEVGNTEAFF; cdr3_nt: TGTGCCAGCAGCTTAATGGAAGTTGGGAACACTGAAGCTTTCTTT
clone_size: -; cdr3_length: 13; v_call: TRBV10-2; d_call: -; j_call: TRBJ2-1; cdr3_aa: CASSAGGQNEQFF; cdr3_nt: TGCGCCAGCAGTGCGGGGGGACAAAATGAGCAGTTCTTC
clone_size: -; cdr3_length: 18; v_call: TRBV15; d_call: -; j_call: TRBJ2-3; cdr3_aa: CATSRDLQGGAGSDTQYF; cdr3_nt: TGTGCCACCAGCAGAGACCTCCAGGGGGGCGCTGGATCGGATACGCAGTATTTT
clone_size: -; cdr3_length: 16; v_call: TRBV7-3; d_call: TRBD1; j_call: TRBJ1-1; cdr3_aa: CASSPLGQGGNTEAFF; cdr3_nt: TGTGCCAGCAGCCCCCTAGGACAGGGTGGAAACACTGAAGCTTTCTTT
clone_size: -; cdr3_length: 14; v_call: TRBV6-5; d_call: -; j_call: TRBJ2-7; cdr3_aa: CASSEELASYEQYF; cdr3_nt: TGTGCCAGCAGTGAGGAGCTCGCGTCCTACGAGCAGTACTTC
clone_size: once; cdr3_length: 15; v_call: TRBV7-9; d_call: -; j_call: TRBJ2-3; cdr3_aa: CASSIRQEITDTQYF; cdr3_nt: TGTGCCAGCAGCATAAGACAGGAGATCACAGATACGCAGTATTTT
clone_size: -; cdr3_length: 16; v_call: TRBV5-6; d_call: -; j_call: TRBJ2-7; cdr3_aa: CASSLTGAVVTYEQYF; cdr3_nt: TGTGCCAGCAGCTTGACCGGGGCTGTGGTCACCTACGAGCAGTACTTC
clone_size: -; cdr3_length: 15; v_call: TRBV5-6; d_call: -; j_call: TRBJ2-7; cdr3_aa: CASSLAATENYEQYF; cdr3_nt: TGTGCCAGCAGCTTGGCCGCGACTGAAAACTACGAGCAGTACTTC